One and the same sample provided the 22 T cell receptor beta chains below, sequenced in a study of identical twins. TCRdb reprocessed the 5' RACE reads via MiXCR and lists one record per CDR3 protein. The top ten clones hold around 1.9% of a sample with some 710,000 distinct CDR3 sequences, around 6.1% of them seen once. The sample taken for sequencing was naive T cells sorted from blood. These receptors were collected from a man between 18 and 35 years old in good health.

This clonotype was seen only a few times. The gene calls are TRBV7-9 and TRBJ2-3; the D call may be TRBD1 or TRBD2 (5 bases each). Trimming took 4 bases from V and 6 from J, leaving 14 bases between them. The CDR3 covers 14 residues. CDR1 SEHNR and CDR2 FQNEAQ come from the germline V gene (reference sequence). The CDR3 DNA sequence: TGTGCCAGCAGCTCATCCCTCAGGGAGGATACGCAGTATTTT. Protein product: CASSSSLREDTQYF.

The chain has TRBV11-2 and TRBJ2-2, with D possibly TRBD2 on 6 matching bases. V shed 1 base and J shed 1 base, with 22 bases lying between them. The germline gives CDR1 SGHAT, CDR2 FQNNGV. This CDR3 region has 20 residues. The chain's CDR3 is CASSLGDGVYGGMNTGELFF. CDR3 bases: TGTGCCAGCAGCTTAGGTGACGGTGTTTATGGCGGGATGAACACCGGGGAGCTGTTTTTT.

This clonotype has a handful of counts. The chain uses TRBV10-3 and TRBJ2-5, with 9 nucleotides matching TRBD2. Germline CDR1 ENHRY, CDR2 SYGVKD. With V trimmed by 10 bases and J by 0 bases, 9 bases remained unmatched. The CDR3 is 15 residues long. The CDR3 nucleotides are TGTGCCACCGACTCGACTAGCGGTTACCAAGAGACCCAGTACTTC. Translated: CATDSTSGYQETQYF.

At least ten counts were recorded for this clonotype. The V gene is TRBV29-1, the J gene TRBJ2-3; tentative D call: TRBD2 (6 bases). The CDR3 has 12 amino acids. Trimming removed 5 bases at V and 6 bases at J, with 12 bases between. CDR1 and CDR2 from the germline V gene are SQVTM and ANQGSEA. CDR3 sequence reads: CSVFGRVDTQYF. Written as DNA, the CDR3 is TGCAGCGTTTTCGGGAGAGTTGATACGCAGTATTTT.

This clonotype appeared a few times. This chain links TRBV20-1 with TRBJ2-3, with 11 bases matching TRBD2. The trim removed 3 bases at V and 6 bases at J, leaving 8 bases unmatched. The CDR3 runs to 15 residues. Germline lookup yields CDR1 DFQATT and CDR2 SNEGSKA (reference sequence). The CDR3 DNA reads as TGCAGTGCTAGTCCACTAGCGGGAGTGTTCGATACGCAGTATTTT. Translating gives CSASPLAGVFDTQYF.

This clonotype was seen a handful of times. The chain is built from TRBV7-9 and TRBJ1-1; possible D gene TRBD1, 6 bases. The CDR3 is made up of 14 amino acids. Trimming stripped 4 bases from V and 4 bases from J, with 13 bases between. CDR1 SEHNR and CDR2 FQNEAQ come from the germline V gene (reference sequence). The CDR3, as DNA: TGTGCCAGCAGCTCACAGGGACATCTCACTGAAGCTTTCTTT. Translating it yields CASSSQGHLTEAFF.

At least ten counts were recorded for this clonotype. This chain links TRBV27 with TRBJ1-2; possibly TRBD1 for D (5 bases). Between the trimmed V and J ends, which lost 8 bases and 6 bases, there was a span of 10 bases. This CDR3 spans 11 amino acids. Germline V CDR1 and CDR2: MNHEY, SMNVEV (reference sequence). The CDR3 region has the DNA TGTGCCAGCGGGGGGGATAATGGCTACACCTTC. Amino acids: CASGGDNGYTF.

This clonotype was seen many times. This chain joins TRBV27 and TRBJ1-1; the D is unclear. The CDR3 runs to 13 residues. Germline CDR1 MNHEY, CDR2 SMNVEV (reference sequence). V gave up 4 bases and J gave up 4 bases, with 10 bases separating them. CDR3 region: CASSWSGLTEAFF. CDR3 coding DNA: TGTGCCAGCAGTTGGAGTGGGCTCACTGAAGCTTTCTTT.

The sample holds many counts of this clonotype. The chain couples TRBV7-9 to TRBJ2-1; 7 bases align to TRBD1. J was trimmed by 0 bases and V by 5 bases; bases with no gene match: 10. This CDR3 spans 17 amino acids. The germline CDR1 and CDR2 sequences are SEHNR and FQNEAQ (reference sequence). CDR3 DNA sequence: TGTGCCAGCAGCACCCTGACAGGGAAAAGCTCCTACAATGAGCAGTTCTTC. Encoded protein: CASSTLTGKSSYNEQFF.

This clonotype was picked up many times. The rearrangement joins TRBV5-1 to TRBJ2-1, with a possible D match to TRBD1 (5 bases). The CDR3 has 13 residues. Germline-derived CDR1 and CDR2 are SGHRS and YFSETQ. Between the trimmed V and J ends, which lost 3 bases and 3 bases, there was a span of 7 bases. The DNA of the CDR3 is TGCGCCAGCAGCTCGGACATCTACAATGAGCAGTTCTTC. This sequence encodes CASSSDIYNEQFF.

This clonotype appeared many times. The chain couples TRBV19 to TRBJ2-1, with TRBD2 matching 9 bases. CDR3 length: 16 amino acids. V shed 5 bases, J shed 0 bases, and the junction held 5 bases outside the gene matches. Germline loops: CDR1 LNHDA, CDR2 SQIVND (reference sequence). The CDR3 DNA sequence: TGTGCCAGTAGTGGCCGTAGCGGGAGCTCCTACAATGAGCAGTTCTTC. Protein product: CASSGRSGSSYNEQFF.

This clonotype was found many times. The chain couples TRBV12-3 or TRBV12-4 to TRBJ1-6; no definite D call. The CDR3 runs to 13 residues. Trimming shortened V by 5 bases and J by 10 bases, and 12 bases separated the two germline ends. CDR3 nucleotides: TGTGCCAGCAGTCCCCCAGAGGTCTCACCCCTCCACTTT. Protein sequence: CASSPPEVSPLHF.

This clonotype was counted at least ten times. V usage is TRBV4-2 and J usage is TRBJ2-6; D remains ambiguous. Germline-derived CDR1 and CDR2 are LGHNA and YNFKEQ. V lost 0 bases and J lost 3, with 15 bases in between. This CDR3 comprises 18 residues. CDR3 nucleotides: TGTGCCAGCAGCCAAGATCCACGGGTTCTGAGTGGGGCCAACGTCCTGACTTTC. The encoded protein is CASSQDPRVLSGANVLTF.

This clonotype appeared a few times. This sequence joins TRBV24-1 and TRBJ2-3; no definite D call. Germline V gene data show CDR1 as KGHDR and CDR2 as SFDVKD. Trimming stripped 3 bases from V and 6 bases from J, with 9 bases between. The CDR3 sequence is 13 residues long. The CDR3 sequence is CATSDRTRDTQYF. DNA of the CDR3: TGTGCCACCAGTGATCGGACCCGGGATACGCAGTATTTT.

At least ten counts were recorded for this clonotype. The chain recombines TRBV9 with TRBJ2-1; D perhaps matches TRBD2 (6 bases). The V gene's germline CDR1 is SGDLS and CDR2 YYNGEE. The CDR3 totals 15 residues. Trimming removed 0 bases at V and 8 bases at J, with 15 bases between. In DNA form, the CDR3 reads TGTGCCAGCAGCGTAGCGGGCGGGGTTCGGGATGAGCAGTTCTTC. Its translation is CASSVAGGVRDEQFF.

The chain recombines TRBV14 with TRBJ2-5, with 11 nucleotides matching TRBD2. Germline trimming cut 0 bases from V and 5 bases from J; bases unmatched to any gene: 2. This CDR3 is built from 15 residues. From germline, CDR1 is SGHDN and CDR2 FVKESK. The CDR3 here is CASSQETSGSETQYF. Here the CDR3 DNA reads TGTGCCAGCAGCCAAGAAACTAGCGGGAGCGAGACCCAGTACTTC.

This clonotype has ten or more counts. For the CDR3, the DNA is TGCAGTGCTAGAGACCAGGCAGGAGTCAATGAGCAGTTCTTC. The encoded protein is CSARDQAGVNEQFF. The rearrangement uses TRBV20-1 and TRBJ2-1; D not resolved. Germline loops: CDR1 DFQATT, CDR2 SNEGSKA (reference sequence). The V end was cut by 0 bases, the J end by 6 bases, with 12 bases between. CDR3 length equals 14 residues.

This clonotype was detected many times. The J gene is TRBJ2-7, the V gene TRBV12-3 or TRBV12-4, with D possibly matching TRBD1 (5 bases). Trimming removed 3 bases at V and 0 bases at J, with 15 bases between. The CDR3 covers 16 residues. The CDR3 loop reads CASSFSGPVSSYEQYF. The CDR3 coding sequence is TGTGCCAGCAGTTTTTCAGGGCCAGTGAGCTCCTACGAGCAGTACTTC.

There are a few counts of this clonotype. The rearrangement joins TRBV28 to TRBJ2-7; D perhaps matches TRBD1 (6 bases). The CDR3 sequence is 13 residues long. The germline CDR1 and CDR2 sequences are MDHEN and SYDVKM. V lost 7 bases to trimming and J lost 2 bases, with 12 bases between them. In nucleotides, the CDR3 is TGTGCCAGCACCCGGACAGAGCCCTACGAGCAGTACTTC. Amino acid sequence: CASTRTEPYEQYF. Together with reference TRBV28 and TRBJ2-7, the CDR3 gives the full variable domain: DVKVTQSSRYLVKRTGEKVFLECVQDMDHENMFWYRQDPGLGLRLIYFSYDVKMKEKGDIPEGYSVSREKKERFSLILESASTNQTSMYLCASTRTEPYEQYFGPGTRLTVT.

At least ten counts were recorded for this clonotype. The chain couples TRBV12-3 or TRBV12-4 to TRBJ1-1; 7 bases are a match to TRBD1. V shed 8 bases, J shed 5 bases, and the junction held 11 bases outside the gene matches. The CDR3 runs 14 residues. CDR3 residues: CASGKGGVWTEAFF. The CDR3 DNA is TGTGCCAGCGGGAAAGGGGGCGTTTGGACTGAAGCTTTCTTT.

The chain links TRBV12-5 to TRBJ2-2; weak D call: TRBD1 (6 bases). The CDR3 loop spans 14 amino acids. CDR1 LGHNT and CDR2 FRNRAP come from the germline V gene. Trimming took off 1 base at V and 6 bases at J, with 9 bases between the two ends. The CDR3 reads CASGLGSGAGELFF. The CDR3 coding sequence is TGTGCTAGTGGTTTGGGCTCAGGGGCCGGGGAGCTGTTTTTT.

This clonotype was seen at least ten times. V is TRBV20-1 and J is TRBJ1-2; 8 bases match TRBD1. This CDR3 has 18 residues. The V and J ends lost 3 bases and 8 bases, in that order; junction bases with no gene match: 23. Germline V gene sequence: CDR1 DFQATT, CDR2 SNEGSKA (reference sequence). CDR3 amino acids: CSASGSPLQQGVRSGYTF. DNA of the CDR3: TGCAGTGCTAGCGGGTCTCCCCTCCAACAGGGGGTGAGGTCGGGCTACACCTTC.